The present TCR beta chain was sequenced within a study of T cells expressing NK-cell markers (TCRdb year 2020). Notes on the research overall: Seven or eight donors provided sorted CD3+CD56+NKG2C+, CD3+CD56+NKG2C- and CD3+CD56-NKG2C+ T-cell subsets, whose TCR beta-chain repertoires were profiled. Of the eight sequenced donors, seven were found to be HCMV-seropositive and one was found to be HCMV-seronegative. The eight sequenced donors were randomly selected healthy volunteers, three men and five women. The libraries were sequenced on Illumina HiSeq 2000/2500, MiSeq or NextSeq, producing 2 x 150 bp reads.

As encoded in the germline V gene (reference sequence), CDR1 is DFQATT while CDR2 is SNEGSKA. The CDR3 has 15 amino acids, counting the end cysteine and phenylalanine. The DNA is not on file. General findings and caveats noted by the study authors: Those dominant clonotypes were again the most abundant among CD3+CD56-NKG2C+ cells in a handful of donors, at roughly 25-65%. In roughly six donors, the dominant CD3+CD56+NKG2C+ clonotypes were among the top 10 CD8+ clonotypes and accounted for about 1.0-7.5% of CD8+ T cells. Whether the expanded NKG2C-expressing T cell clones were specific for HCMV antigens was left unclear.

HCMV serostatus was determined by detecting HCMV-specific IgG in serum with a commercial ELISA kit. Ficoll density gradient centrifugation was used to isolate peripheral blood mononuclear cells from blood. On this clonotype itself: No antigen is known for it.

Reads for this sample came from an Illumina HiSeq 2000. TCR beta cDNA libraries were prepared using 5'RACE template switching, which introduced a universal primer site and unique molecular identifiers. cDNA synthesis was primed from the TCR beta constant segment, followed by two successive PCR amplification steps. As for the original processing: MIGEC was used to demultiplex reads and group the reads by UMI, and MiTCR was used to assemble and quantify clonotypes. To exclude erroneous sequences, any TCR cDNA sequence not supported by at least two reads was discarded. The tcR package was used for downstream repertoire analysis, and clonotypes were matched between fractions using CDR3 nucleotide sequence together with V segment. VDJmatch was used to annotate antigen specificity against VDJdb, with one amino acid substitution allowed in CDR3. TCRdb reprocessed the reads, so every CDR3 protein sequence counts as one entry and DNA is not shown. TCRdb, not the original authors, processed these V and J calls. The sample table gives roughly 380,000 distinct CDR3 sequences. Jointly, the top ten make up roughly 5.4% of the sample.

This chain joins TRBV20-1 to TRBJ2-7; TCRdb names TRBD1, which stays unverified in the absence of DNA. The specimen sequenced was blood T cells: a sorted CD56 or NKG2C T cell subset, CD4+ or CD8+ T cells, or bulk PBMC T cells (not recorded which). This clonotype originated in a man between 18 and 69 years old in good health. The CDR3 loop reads CSARDLGELSYEQYF.